The T cell receptor beta chain described here comes from a study of PD-1 blockade in classical Hodgkin lymphoma. The CDR3 sequence is 13 residues long. CDR1 KGHSH and CDR2 LQKENI come from the germline V gene. Trimming took 6 bases from V and 0 from J, leaving 8 bases between them. All trial patients relapsed after autologous stem cell transplantation. The method was immunoSEQ multiplex PCR; TCRdb's version includes in-frame clones alone and lacks a portion of them. The sample contains about 50,000 clones, 73% of which appear only once. The sequence came from a human donor with classical Hodgkin lymphoma. The starting material was peripheral blood mononuclear cells (PBMCs), obtained at baseline. The J gene is TRBJ1-1, the V gene TRBV18; D is uncertain. The CDR3: CASSGVLNTEAFF. The CDR3 DNA sequence: TGTGCCAGCTCTGGGGTCTTGAACACTGAAGCTTTCTTT.